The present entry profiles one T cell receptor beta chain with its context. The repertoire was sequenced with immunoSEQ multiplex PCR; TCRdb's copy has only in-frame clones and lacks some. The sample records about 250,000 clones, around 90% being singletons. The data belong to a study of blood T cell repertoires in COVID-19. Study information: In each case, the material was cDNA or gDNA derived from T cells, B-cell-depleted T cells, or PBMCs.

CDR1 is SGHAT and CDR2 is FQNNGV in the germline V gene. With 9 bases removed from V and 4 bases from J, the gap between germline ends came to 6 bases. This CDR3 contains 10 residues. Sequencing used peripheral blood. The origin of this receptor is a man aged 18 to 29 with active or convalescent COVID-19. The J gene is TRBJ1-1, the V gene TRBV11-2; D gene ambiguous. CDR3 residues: CASGLTEAFF. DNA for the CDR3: TGTGCCAGTGGACTCACTGAAGCTTTCTTT.